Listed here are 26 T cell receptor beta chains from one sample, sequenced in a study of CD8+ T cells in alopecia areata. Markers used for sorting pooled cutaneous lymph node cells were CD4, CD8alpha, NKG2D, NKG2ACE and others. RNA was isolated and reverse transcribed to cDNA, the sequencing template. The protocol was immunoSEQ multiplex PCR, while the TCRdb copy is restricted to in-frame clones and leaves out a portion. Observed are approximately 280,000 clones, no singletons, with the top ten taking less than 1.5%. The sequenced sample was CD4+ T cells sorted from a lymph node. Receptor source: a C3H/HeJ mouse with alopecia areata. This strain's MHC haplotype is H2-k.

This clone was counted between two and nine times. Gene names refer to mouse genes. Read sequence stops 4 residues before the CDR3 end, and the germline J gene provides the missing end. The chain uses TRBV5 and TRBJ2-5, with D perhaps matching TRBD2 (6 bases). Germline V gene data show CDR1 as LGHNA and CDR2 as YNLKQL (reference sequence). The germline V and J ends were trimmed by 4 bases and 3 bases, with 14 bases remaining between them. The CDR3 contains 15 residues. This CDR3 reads CASSPLSGGQDTQYF. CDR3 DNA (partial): TGTGCCAGCAGCCCCCTCAGTGGGGGACAAGAC.

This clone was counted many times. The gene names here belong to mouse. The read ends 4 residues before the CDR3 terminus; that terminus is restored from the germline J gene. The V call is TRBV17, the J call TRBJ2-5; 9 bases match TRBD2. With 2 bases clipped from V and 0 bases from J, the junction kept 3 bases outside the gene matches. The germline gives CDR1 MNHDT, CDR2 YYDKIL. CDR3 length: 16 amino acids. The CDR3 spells CASSRRTGDNQDTQYF. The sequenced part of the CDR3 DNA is TGTGCTAGCAGTAGAAGGACTGGGGATAACCAAGAC.

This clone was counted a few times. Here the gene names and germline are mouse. CDR3 DNA (partial): TGTGCCAGCAGCCAGCAGGGGACGAACACA. It codes for CASSQQGTNT. The full-length CDR3 reads as CASSQQGTNTEVFF. The V gene is TRBV5, the J gene TRBJ1-1; TRBD1 might be the D (6 bases). The read ends 4 residues early relative to the CDR3; the germline J gene fills the gap. Trimming took off 3 bases at V and 1 base at J, with 9 bases between the two ends. The CDR3 extends over 14 amino acids. Germline loops: CDR1 LGHNA, CDR2 YNLKQL (reference sequence).

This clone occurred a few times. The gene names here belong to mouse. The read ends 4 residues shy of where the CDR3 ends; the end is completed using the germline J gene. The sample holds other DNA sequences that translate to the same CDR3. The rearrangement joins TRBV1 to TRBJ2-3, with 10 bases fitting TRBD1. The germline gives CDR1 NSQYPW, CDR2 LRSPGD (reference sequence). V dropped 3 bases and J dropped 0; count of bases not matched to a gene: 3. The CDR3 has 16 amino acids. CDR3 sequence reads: CTCSAPGQGSAETLYF. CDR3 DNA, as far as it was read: TGCACCTGCAGTGCGCCGGGACAGGGGAGTGCAGAA. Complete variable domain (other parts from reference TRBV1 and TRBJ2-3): VTLLEQNPRWRLVPRGQAVNLRCILKNSQYPWMSWYQQDLQKQLQWLFTLRSPGDKEVKSLPGADYLATRVTDTELRLQVANMSQGRTLYCTCSAPGQGSAETLYFGSGTRLTVL.

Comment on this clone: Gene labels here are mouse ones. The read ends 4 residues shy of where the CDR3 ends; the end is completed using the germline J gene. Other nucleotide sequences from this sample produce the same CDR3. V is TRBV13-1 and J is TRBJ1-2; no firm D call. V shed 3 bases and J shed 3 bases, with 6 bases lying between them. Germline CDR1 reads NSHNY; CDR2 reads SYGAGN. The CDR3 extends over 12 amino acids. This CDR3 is CASSGTDSDYTF. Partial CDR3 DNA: TGTGCCAGCAGTGGTACAGACTCC.

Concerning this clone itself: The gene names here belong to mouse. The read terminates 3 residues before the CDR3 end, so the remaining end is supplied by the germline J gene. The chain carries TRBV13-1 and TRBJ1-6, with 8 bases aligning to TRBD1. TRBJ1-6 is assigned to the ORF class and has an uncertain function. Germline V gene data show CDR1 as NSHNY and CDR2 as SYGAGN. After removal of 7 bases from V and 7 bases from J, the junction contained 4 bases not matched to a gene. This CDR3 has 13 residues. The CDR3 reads CASAGGGNSPLYF. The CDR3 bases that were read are TGTGCCAGCGCAGGGGGCGGGAATTCGCCC.

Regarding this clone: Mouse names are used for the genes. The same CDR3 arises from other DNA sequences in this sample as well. CDR3: CASSPTGVNYAEQFF. The sequenced part of the CDR3 DNA is TGTGCCAGCAGCCCCACTGGGGTCAACTATGCT. The genes are TRBV19 and TRBJ2-1; 7 bases line up with TRBD2. The read is 4 residues too short to cover the CDR3 end, so that end is filled in from the germline J gene. The germline V gene has CDR1 FNHDT and CDR2 SITEND (reference sequence). V lost 5 bases to trimming and J lost 1 base; unmatched junction nucleotides: 6. This CDR3 comprises 15 residues.

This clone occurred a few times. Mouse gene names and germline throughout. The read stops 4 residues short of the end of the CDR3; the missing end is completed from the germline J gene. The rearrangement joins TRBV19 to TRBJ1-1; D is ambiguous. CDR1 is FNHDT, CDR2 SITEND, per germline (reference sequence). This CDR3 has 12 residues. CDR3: CASSITTTEVFF. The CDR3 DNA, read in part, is TGTGCCAGCAGTATCACAACGACA.

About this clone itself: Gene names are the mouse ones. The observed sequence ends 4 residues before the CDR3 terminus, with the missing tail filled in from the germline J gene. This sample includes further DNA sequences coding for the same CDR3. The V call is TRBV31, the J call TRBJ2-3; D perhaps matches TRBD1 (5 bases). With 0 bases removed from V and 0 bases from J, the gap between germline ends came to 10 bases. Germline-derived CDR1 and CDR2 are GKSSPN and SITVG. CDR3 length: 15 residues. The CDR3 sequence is CAWSLRQTSAETLYF. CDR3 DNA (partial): TGTGCCTGGAGTCTCAGACAGACTAGTGCAGAA.

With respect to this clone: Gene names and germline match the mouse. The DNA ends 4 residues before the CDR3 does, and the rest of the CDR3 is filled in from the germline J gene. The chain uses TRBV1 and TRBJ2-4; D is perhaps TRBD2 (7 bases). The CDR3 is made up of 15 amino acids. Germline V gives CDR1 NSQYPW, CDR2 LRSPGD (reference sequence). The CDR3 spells CTCSADKGGANTLYF. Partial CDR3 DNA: TGCACCTGCAGTGCAGATAAGGGGGGCGCGAAC.

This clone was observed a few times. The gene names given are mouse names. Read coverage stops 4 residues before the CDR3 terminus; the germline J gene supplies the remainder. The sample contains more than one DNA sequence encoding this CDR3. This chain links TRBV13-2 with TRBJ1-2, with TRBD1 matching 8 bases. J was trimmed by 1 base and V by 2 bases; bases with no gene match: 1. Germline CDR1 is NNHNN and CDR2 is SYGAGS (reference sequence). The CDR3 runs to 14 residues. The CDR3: CASGDRGLNSDYTF. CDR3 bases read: TGTGCCAGCGGTGACAGGGGGCTAAACTCC.

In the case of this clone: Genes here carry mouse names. The part of the CDR3 DNA that was read is TGTGCCAGCACCTCGACTGGGGGACGCCAAGAC. This sequence encodes CASTSTGGRQD. The entire CDR3 protein is CASTSTGGRQDTQYF. The V and J genes are TRBV19 and TRBJ2-5; 9 positions match TRBD2. The read terminates 4 residues before the CDR3 end, so the remaining end is supplied by the germline J gene. This CDR3 has 15 residues. V gave up 6 bases and J gave up 2 bases; unmatched junction bases: 7. Germline CDR1 FNHDT, CDR2 SITEND (reference sequence).

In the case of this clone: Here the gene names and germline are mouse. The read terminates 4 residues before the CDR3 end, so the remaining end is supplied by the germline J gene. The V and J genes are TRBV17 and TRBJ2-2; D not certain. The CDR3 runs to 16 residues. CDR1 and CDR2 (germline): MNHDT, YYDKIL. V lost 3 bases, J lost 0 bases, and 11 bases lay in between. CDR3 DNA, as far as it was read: TGTGCTAGCAGTAGTTGGGTACATTCAAACACCGGG. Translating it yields CASSSWVHSNTG. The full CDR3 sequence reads CASSSWVHSNTGQLYF.

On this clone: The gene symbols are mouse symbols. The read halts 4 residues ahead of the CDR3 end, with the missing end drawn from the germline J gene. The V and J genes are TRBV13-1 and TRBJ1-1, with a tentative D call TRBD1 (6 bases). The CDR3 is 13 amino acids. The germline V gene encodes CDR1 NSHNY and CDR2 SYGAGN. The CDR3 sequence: CASRPGTKTEVFF. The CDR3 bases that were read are TGTGCCAGCAGGCCCGGGACAAAAACA.

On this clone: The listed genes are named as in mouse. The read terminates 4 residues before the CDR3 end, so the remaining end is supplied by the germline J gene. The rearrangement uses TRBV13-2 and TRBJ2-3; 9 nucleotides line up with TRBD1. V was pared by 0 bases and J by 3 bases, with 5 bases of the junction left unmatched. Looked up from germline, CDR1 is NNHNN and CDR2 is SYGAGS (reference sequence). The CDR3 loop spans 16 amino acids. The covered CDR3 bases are TGTGCCAGCGGTGATGGCGGACAGGGGATAGCAGAA. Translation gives CASGDGGQGIAE. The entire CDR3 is CASGDGGQGIAETLYF.

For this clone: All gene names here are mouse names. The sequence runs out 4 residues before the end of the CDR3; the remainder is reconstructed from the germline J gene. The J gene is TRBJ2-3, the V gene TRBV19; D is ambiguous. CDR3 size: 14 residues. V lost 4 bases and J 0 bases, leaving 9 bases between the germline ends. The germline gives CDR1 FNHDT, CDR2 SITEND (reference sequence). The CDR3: CASSHKRSAETLYF. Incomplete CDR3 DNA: TGTGCCAGCAGTCACAAGAGGAGTGCAGAA.

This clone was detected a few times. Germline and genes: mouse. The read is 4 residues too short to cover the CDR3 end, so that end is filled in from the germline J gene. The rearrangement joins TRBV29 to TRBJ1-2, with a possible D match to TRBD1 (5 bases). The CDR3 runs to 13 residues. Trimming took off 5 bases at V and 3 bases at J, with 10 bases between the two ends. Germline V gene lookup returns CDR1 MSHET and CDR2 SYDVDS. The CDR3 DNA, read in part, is TGTGCTAGCAGTCCCCCCAGGGACTCC. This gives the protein CASSPPRDS. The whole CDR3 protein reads CASSPPRDSDYTF.

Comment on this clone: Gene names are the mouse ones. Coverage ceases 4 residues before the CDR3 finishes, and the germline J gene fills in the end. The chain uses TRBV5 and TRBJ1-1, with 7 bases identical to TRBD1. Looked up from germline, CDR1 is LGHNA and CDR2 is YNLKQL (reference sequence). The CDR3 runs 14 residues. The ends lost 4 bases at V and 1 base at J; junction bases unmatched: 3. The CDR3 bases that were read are TGTGCCAGCAGCCTCTCAGGGGGGAACACA. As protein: CASSLSGGNT. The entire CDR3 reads CASSLSGGNTEVFF.

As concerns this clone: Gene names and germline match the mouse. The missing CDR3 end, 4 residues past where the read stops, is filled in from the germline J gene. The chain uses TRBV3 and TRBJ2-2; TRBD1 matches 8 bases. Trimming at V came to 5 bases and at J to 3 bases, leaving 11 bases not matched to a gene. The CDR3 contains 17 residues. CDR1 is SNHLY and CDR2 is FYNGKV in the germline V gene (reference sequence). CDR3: CASSAHFRGQDTGQLYF. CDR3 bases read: TGTGCCAGCAGCGCCCATTTCAGGGGGCAAGACACCGGG.

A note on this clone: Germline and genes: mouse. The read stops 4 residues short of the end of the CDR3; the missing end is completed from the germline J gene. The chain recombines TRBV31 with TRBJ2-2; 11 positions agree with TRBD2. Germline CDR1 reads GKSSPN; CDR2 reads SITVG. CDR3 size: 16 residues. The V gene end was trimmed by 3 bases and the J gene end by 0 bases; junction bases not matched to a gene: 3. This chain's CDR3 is CAWSPTGGANTGQLYF. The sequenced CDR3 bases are TGTGCCTGGAGCCCGACTGGGGGGGCAAACACCGGG.

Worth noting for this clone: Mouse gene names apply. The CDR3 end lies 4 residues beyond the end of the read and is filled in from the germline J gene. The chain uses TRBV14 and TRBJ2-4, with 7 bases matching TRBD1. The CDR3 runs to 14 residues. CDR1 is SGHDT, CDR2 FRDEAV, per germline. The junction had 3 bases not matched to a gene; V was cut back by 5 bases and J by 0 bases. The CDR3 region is CASSLTGSQNTLYF. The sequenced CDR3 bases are TGTGCCAGCAGCCTGACAGGGAGTCAAAAC.

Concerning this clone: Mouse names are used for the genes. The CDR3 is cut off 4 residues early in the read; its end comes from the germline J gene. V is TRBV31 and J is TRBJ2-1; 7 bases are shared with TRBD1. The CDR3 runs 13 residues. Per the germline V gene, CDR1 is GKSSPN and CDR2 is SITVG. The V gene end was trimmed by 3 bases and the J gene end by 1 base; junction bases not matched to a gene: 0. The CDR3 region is CAWRQGNYAEQFF. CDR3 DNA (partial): TGTGCCTGGAGACAGGGGAACTATGCT.

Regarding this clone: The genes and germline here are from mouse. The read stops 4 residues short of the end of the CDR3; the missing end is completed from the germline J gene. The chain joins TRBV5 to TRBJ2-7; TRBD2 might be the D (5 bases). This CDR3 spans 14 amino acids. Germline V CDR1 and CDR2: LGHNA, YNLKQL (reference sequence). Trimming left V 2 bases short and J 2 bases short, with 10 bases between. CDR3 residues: CASSQNGVTYEQYF. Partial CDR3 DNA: TGTGCCAGCAGCCAAAATGGGGTTACCTAT.

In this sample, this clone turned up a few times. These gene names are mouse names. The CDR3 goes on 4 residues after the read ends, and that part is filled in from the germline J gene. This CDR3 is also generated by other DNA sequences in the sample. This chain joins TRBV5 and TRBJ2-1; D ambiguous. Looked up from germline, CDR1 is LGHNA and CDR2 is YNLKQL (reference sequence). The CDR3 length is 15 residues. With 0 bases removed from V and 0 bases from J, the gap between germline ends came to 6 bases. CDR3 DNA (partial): TGTGCCAGCAGCCAAGACAGCAATAACTATGCT. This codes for CASSQDSNNYA. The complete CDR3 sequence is CASSQDSNNYAEQFF.

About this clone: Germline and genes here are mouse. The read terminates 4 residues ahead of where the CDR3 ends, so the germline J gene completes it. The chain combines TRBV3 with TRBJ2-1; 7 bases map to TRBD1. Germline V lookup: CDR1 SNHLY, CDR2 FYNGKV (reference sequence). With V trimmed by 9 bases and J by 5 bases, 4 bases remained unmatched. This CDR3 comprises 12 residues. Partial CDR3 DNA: TGTGCCAGACAGGGGCTGGATGCT. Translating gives CARQGLDA. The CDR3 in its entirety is CARQGLDAEQFF.

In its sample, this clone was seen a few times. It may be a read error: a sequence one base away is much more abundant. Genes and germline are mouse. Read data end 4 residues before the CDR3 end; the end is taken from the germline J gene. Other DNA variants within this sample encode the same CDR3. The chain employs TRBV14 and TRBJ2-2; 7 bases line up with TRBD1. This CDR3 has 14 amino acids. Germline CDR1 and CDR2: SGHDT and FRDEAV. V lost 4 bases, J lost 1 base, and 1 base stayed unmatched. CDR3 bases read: TGTGCCAGCAGTAGACAGGGAAACACCGGG. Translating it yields CASSRQGNTG. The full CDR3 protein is CASSRQGNTGQLYF.